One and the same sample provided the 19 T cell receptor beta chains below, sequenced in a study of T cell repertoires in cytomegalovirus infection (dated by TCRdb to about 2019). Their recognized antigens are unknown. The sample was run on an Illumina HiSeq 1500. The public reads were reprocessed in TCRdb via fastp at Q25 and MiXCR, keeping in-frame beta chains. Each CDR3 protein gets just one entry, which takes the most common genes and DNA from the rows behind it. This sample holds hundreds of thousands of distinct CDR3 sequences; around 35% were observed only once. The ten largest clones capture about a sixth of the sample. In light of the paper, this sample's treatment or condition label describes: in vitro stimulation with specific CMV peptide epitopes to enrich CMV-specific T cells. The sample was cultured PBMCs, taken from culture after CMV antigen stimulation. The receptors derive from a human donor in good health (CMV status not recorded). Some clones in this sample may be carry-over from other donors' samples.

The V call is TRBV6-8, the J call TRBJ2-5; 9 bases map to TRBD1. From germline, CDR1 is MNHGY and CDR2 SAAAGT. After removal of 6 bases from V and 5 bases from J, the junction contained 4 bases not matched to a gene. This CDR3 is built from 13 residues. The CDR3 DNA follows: TGTGCCAGCAGGAACAGGGGGCGTGAGACCCAGTACTTC. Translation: CASRNRGRETQYF.

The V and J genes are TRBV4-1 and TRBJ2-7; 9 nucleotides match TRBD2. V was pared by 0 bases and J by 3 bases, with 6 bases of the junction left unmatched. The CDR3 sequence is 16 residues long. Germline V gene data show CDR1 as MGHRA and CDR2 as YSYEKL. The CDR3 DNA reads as TGCGCCAGCAGCCAAGATCAAGGACTAGCGCTCTACGAGCAGTACGTC. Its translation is CASSQDQGLALYEQYV.

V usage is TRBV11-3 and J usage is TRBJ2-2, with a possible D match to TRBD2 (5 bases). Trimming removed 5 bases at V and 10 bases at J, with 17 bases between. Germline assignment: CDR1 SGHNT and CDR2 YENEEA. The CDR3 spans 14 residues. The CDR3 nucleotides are TGTGCCAGCAGCGCGAGGGTCGGGTACGAGGAGCTGTTTTTT. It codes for CASSARVGYEELFF.

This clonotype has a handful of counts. The CDR3 reads CASSLILKETQYF. CDR3 bases: TGTGCCAGCAGCTTAATTCTTAAAGAGACCCAGTACTTC. This chain joins TRBV7-3 and TRBJ2-5; D is unresolved. Germline V CDR1 and CDR2: SGHTA, FQGTGA. V lost 1 base to trimming and J lost 3 bases, with 6 bases between them. The CDR3 totals 13 residues.

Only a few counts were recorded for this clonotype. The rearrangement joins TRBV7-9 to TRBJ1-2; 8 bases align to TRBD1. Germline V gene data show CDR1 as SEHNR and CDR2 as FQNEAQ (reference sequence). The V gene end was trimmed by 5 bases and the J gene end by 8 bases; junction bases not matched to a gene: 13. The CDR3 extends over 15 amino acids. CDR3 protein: CASSPQTGEGVGYTF. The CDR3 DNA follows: TGTGCCAGCAGCCCGCAGACAGGGGAAGGTGTAGGCTACACCTTC.

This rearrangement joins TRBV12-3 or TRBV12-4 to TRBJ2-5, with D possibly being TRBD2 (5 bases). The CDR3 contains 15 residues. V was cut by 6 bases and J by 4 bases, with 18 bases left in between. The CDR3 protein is CASRPSRGSGETQYF. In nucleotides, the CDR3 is TGTGCCAGCAGGCCCAGCAGAGGCAGCGGAGAGACCCAGTACTTC.

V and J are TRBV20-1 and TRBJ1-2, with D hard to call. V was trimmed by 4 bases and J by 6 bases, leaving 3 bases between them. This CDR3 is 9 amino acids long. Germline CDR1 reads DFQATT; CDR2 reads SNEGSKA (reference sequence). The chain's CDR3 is CSAKDGYTF. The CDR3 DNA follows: TGCAGTGCTAAAGATGGCTACACCTTC.

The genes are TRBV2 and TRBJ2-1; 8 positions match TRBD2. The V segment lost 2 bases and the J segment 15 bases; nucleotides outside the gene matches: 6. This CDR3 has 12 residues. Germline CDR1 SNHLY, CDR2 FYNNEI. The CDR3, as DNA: TGTGCCAGCAGTGAATCTACTAGCGGAATGTTCTTC. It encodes CASSESTSGMFF.

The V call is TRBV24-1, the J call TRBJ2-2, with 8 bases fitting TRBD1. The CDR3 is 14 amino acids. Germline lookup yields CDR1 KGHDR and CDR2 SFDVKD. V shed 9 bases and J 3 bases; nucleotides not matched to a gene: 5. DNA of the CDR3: TGTGCCACCGCAGGGACAGGATACACCGGGGAGCTGTTTTTT. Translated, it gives CATAGTGYTGELFF.

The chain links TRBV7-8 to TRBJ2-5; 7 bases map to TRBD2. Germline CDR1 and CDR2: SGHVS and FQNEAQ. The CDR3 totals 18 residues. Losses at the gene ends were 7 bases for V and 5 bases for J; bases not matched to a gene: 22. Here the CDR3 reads CASTTRVWRERRKETQYF. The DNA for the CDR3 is TGTGCCAGCACCACCCGGGTGTGGCGGGAGAGGAGGAAGGAGACCCAGTACTTC.

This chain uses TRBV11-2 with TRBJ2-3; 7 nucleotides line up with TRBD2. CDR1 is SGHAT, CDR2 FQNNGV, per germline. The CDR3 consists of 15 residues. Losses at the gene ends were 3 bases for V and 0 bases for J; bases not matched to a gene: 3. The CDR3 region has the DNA TGTGCCAGCAGCTTTCGCGGGAGAAGCACAGATACGCAGTATTTT. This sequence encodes CASSFRGRSTDTQYF.

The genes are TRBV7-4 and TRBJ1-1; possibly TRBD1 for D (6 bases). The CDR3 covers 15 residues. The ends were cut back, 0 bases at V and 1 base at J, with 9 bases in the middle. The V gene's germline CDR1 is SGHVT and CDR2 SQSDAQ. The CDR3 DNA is TGTGCCAGCAGCTTAGCGCTGGGGGCGAACACTGAAGCTTTCTTT. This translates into CASSLALGANTEAFF.

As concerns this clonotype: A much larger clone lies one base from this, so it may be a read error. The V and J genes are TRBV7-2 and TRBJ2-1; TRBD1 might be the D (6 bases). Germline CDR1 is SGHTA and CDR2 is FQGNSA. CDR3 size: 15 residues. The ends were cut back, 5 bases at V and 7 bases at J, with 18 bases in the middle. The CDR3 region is CASSLGDIAPNEQFF. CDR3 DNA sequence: TGTGCCAGCAGCCTTGGGGACATTGCCCCGAATGAGCAGTTCTTC.

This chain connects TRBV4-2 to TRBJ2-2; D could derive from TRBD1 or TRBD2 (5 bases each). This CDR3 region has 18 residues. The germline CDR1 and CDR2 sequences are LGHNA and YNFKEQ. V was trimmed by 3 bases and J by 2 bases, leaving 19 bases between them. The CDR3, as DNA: TGTGCCAGCAGCCAGGAACCACGTGGGACCACTAACACCGGGGAGCTGTTTTTT. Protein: CASSQEPRGTTNTGELFF.

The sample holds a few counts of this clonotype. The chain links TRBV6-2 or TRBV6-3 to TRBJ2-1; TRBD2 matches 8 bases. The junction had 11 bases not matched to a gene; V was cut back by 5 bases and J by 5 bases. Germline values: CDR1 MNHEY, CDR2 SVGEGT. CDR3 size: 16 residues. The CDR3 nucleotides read TGTGCCAGCAGTGCTCTGCCGTGGCGGGGGGACAATGAGCAGTTCTTC. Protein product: CASSALPWRGDNEQFF.

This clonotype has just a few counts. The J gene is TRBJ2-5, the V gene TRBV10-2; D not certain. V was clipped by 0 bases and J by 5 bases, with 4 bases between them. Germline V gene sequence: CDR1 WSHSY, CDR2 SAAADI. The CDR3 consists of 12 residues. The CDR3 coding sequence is TGCGCCAGCAGTGAGTCTGGCGAGACCCAGTACTTC. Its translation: CASSESGETQYF.

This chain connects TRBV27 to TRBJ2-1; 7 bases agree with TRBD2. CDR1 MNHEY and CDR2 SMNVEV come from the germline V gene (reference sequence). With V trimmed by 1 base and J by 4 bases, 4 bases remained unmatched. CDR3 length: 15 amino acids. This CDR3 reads CASSLYPGGYNEQFF. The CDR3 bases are TGTGCCAGCAGTTTATATCCGGGAGGTTACAATGAGCAGTTCTTC.

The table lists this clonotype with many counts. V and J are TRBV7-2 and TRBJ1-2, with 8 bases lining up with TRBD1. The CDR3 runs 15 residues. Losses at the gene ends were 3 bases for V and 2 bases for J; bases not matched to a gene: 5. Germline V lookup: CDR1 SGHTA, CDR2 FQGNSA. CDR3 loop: CASSFLDRENYGYTF. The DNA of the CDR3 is TGTGCCAGCAGCTTCCTGGACAGGGAAAACTATGGCTACACCTTC.

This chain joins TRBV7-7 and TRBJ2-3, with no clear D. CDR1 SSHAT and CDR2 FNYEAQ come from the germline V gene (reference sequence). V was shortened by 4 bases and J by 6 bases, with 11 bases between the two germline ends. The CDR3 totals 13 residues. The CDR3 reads CASSSSSVDTQYF. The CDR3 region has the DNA TGTGCCAGCAGCTCCTCCTCGGTGGATACGCAGTATTTT.